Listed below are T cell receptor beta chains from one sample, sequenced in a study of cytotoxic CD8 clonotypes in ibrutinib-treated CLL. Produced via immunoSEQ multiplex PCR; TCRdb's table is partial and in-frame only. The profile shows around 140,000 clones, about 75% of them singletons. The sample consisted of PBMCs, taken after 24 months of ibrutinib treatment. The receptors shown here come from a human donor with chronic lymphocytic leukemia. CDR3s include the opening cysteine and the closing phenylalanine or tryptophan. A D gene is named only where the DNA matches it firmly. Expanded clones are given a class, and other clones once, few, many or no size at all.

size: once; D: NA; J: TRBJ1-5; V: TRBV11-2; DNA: TGTGCCAGCAGCCCGCGTCAGCCCCAGCATTTT; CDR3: CASSPRQPQHF
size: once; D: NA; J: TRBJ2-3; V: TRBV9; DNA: TGTGCCAGCAGCCCAAGGGTGGTGCGAGGAGATACGCAGTATTTT; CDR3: CASSPRVVRGDTQYF
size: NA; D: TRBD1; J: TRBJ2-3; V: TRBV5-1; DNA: TGCGCCAGCAGCTTGGCGGGACAGGGTTTCGATACGCAGTATTTT; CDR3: CASSLAGQGFDTQYF
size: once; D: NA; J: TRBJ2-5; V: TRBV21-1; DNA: TGTGCCAGCAGCAATATCGCGGGACAGGACATTTTGACCCAGTACTTC; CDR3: CASSNIAGQDILTQYF
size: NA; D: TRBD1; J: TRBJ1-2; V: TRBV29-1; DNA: TGCAGCGCCCACGGACAGGGGGGCTATGGCTACACCTTC; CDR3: CSAHGQGGYGYTF
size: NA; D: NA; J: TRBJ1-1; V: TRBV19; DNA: TGTGCCAGTAGACCAGGAGGAGGAGGGGGCACTGAAGCTTTCTTT; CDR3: CASRPGGGGGTEAFF
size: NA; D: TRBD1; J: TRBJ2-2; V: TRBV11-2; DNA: TGTGCCAGCAGCCCCCGACAGGGGGATACCGGGGAGCTGTTTTTT; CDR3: CASSPRQGDTGELFF
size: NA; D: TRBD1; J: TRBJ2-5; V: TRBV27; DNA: TGTGCCAGCAGTGCCCGGACAGGGGGCGCTTGGGAGACCCAGTACTTC; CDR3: CASSARTGGAWETQYF
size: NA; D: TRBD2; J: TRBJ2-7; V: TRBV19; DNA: TGTGCCAGTAGTATAGTGACTAGCGGGAAGGACGAGCAGTACTTC; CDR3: CASSIVTSGKDEQYF
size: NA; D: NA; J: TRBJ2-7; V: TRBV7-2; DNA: TGTGCCAGCAGCCGAGGGCCGGAGGTCTACGAGCAGTACTTC; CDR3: CASSRGPEVYEQYF
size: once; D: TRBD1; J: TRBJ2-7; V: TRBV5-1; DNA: TGCGCCAGCAGCTTGTACGGGACAGGGGGCTCCGAGCAGTACTTC; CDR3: CASSLYGTGGSEQYF
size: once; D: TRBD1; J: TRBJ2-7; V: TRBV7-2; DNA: TGTGCCAGCAGCCAGGGGGCATTGCAGTACTTC; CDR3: CASSQGALQYF
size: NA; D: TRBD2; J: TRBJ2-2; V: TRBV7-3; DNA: TGTGCCAGCAGCTCCGGACTAGCAGGGACCGGGGAGCTGTTTTTT; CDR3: CASSSGLAGTGELFF
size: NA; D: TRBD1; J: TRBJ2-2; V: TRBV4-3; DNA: TGCGCCAGCAGCCACTACAGGGGTACCGGGGAGCTGTTTTTT; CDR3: CASSHYRGTGELFF
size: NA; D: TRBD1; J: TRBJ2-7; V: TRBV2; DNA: TGTGCCAGCAGCCGGGACAGGGGTCGCGAGCAGTACTTC; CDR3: CASSRDRGREQYF
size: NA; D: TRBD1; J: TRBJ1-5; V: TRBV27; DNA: TGTGCCAGCCGTCCGGGACAGGTGATCAATCAGCCCCAGCATTTT; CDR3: CASRPGQVINQPQHF
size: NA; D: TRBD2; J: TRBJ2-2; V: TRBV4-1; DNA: TGCGCCAGCAGGCGGGGACTACCATCTTTCCAGAACACCGGGGAGCTGTTTTTT; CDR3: CASRRGLPSFQNTGELFF